This record concerns one TCR beta chain sequence. Its antigen remains unidentified. Within one base of it there is no much larger clone, and no base qualities were kept. Donors formed part of the validation cohort, which comprised 120 subjects and was distinct from the first cohort of under 800 subjects. The sample is drawn from a study of cytomegalovirus exposure and HLA in healthy donors (dated by TCRdb to about 2017). About the full investigation: According to a later analysis, the 120 or so validation repertoires were produced on the same platform as the approximately 610 repertoires of the first cohort. A separate validation cohort of roughly 130 different subjects was used in addition to the approximately 700-subject first cohort. To predict cytomegalovirus infection status, the study brought together high-throughput TCR immunosequencing, statistical association of individual TCRs with disease status, and machine learning. The study was designed to test whether signatures of past pathogen exposure could be identified by cataloging public T cell receptors. Beyond this particular receptor, the publication reports: Subsequent analysis determined that TCRs grouped into clusters in the first cohort also showed a tendency toward co-occurrence across the 120 or so validation repertoires, and 94% of cluster scores exceeded 0. In both the original and validation cohorts, the classifier was reported to diagnose cytomegalovirus status with high specificity and sensitivity. The validation cohort had no HLA typing available for a later analysis, so co-occurrence within that cohort was assessed over all 120 or so repertoires. Most TCR sequences were observed very rarely across donors, whereas some public TCRs were present in many individuals. In vitro tests confirmed that a few of the cytomegalovirus-associated TCR beta chains recognize cytomegalovirus antigens. It was suggested by the authors that the approach could potentially be generalized to other disease states and immunological phenotypes. A total of roughly 160 TCR beta chains were listed by the study as associated with cytomegalovirus.

Receptor amplification or capture employed the immunoSEQ multiplex PCR assay. As for how the authors treated the data: A statistical classification framework was built to diagnose cytomegalovirus status from the catalog of TCR beta chain sequences. TCRdb took over this immuneACCESS table, retaining in-frame rearrangements with V and J assigned. Such tables are incomplete; in checked studies, under half of the missing clones stem from an unresolved V gene, and the remainder is unexplained. The D gene and trimming were derived from the DNA, and the V and J assignments and clone size from that table. This sample comprises around 150,000 clones, roughly 80% of them detected only once. The top ten hold approximately 10% of the sample. The germline V gene encodes CDR1 SEHNR and CDR2 FQNEAQ (reference sequence). Taken from cysteine to phenylalanine, the CDR3 has 15 residues. Only the CDR3 DNA is retained, 45 bases long and in frame from the first base. V lost 4 bases and J lost 5 bases, and the count of bases not matched to a germline gene is 8.

This clonotype originated in a man aged 25 to 40 in good health and CMV-seropositive. The sequence links TRBV7-9 to TRBJ2-3, with 8 bases in between that match TRBD2. Sample: PBMCs. In nucleotide form, the sequence is TGTGCCAGCAGCTCGTACCGGGAGGGCGTAGATACGCAGTATTTT. Protein translation: CASSSYREGVDTQYF.